This T cell receptor beta chain emerged from a study of T cells in Graves' hyperthyroidism and ophthalmopathy. Overall study findings and caveats: Using 13 V-J features, a model discriminated ophthalmopathy from stable hyperthyroidism. The blood repertoire included most of the expanded thyroid clonotypes above 0.001.

There are many counts of this clonotype. No antigen is known for it. There are 17 residues in the CDR3. Germline lookup yields CDR1 SGHVS and CDR2 FQNEAQ. Between the trimmed V and J ends, which lost 5 bases and 6 bases, there was a span of 26 bases. Amplification targeted TCR beta CDR3 regions from RNA transcripts. HTBI primers drove first-round RT-PCR of the TCR CDR3. TCRdb called the multiplex PCR reads again in MiXCR, with one record for every CDR3 protein. The sample has hundreds of thousands of distinct CDR3 sequences, roughly 14% seen once; the top ten hold roughly an eighth. The clonotype was recovered from a man aged 18 to 30 with Graves' ophthalmopathy. The specimen was blood. This chain connects TRBV7-8 to TRBJ2-7; a possible D gene is TRBD2 (5 bases). CDR3 sequence: CASSPRQLDSLLGEQYF. Written as DNA, the CDR3 is TGTGCCAGCAGCCCTAGGCAACTAGATTCTCTCCTAGGCGAGCAGTACTTC.